This T cell receptor (beta chain) was observed in a study of shared clonotypes between healthy human individuals. Turning to the study itself: Samples came from two female and a few male donors aged 18 to 49.

CD45RO+ cells went into CD8 memory alongside CCR7-negative CD45RA+ TemRA cells. CDR3 length: 14 residues. This table comes from immunoSEQ multiplex PCR, and its TCRdb copy is limited to in-frame clones, with some not included. The data contain 400,000 or so clones, roughly 96% of them singletons. Sample: memory CD8+ T cells sorted from blood. Documented subset: CD45RO+ cells pooled with CCR7-negative TemRA cells. The rearrangement uses TRBV21-1 and TRBJ2-2; the table calls TRBD2, which could not be checked here. TRBV21-1 is described as a pseudogene. This TCR was sampled from a man aged 25 to 40 in good health. Here the CDR3 DNA reads TGTGCCAGCAGCAAGCCACTAGTTCCAGGGGAGCTGTTTTTT. Its protein is CASSKPLVPGELFF.